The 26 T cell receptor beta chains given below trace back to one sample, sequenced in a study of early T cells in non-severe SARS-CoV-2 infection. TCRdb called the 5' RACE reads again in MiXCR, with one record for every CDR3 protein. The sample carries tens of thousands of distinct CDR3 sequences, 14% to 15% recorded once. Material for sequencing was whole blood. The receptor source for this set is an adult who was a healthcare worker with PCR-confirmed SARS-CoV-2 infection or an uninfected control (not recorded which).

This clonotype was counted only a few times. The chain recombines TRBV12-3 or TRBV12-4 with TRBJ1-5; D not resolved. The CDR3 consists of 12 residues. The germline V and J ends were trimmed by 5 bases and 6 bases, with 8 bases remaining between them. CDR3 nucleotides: TGTGCCAGCAGTCCCTTGGGTCAGCCCCAGCATTTT. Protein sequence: CASSPLGQPQHF.

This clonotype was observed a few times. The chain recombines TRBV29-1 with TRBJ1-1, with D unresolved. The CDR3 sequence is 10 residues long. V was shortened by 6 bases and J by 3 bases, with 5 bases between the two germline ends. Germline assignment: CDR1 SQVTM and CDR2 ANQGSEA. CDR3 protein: CSVADTEAFF. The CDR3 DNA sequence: TGCAGCGTAGCGGACACTGAAGCTTTCTTT.

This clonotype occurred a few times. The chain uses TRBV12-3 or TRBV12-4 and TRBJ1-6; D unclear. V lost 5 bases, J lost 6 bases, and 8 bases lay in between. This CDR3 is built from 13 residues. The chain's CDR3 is CASSRSSNSPLHF. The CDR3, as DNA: TGTGCCAGCAGTCGCTCGTCTAATTCACCCCTCCACTTT.

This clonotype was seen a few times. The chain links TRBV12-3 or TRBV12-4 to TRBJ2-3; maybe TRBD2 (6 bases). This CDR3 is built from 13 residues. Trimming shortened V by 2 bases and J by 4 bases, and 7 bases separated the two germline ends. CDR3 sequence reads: CASSLSGADTQYF. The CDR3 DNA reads TGTGCCAGCAGTTTATCGGGGGCAGATACGCAGTATTTT.

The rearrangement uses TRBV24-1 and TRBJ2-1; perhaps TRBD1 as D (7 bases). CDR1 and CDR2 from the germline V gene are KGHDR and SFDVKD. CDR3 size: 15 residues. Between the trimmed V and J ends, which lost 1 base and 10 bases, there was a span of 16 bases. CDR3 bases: TGTGCCACCAGTGATTTCAGACAGGGAGGAGACGAGCAGTTCTTC. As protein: CATSDFRQGGDEQFF.

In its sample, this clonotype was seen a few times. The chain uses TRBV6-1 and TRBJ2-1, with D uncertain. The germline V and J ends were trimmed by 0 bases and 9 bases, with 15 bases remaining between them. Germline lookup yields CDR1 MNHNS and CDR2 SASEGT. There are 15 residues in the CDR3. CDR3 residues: CASSEAHLRTGEQFF. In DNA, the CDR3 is TGTGCCAGCAGTGAAGCTCATCTTCGAACGGGTGAGCAGTTCTTC.

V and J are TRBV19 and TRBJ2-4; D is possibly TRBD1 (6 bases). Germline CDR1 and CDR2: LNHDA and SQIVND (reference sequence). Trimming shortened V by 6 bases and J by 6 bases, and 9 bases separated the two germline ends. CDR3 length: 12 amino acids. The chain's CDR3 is CASSQDRNIQYF. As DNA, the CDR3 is TGTGCCAGTAGCCAGGACAGAAACATTCAGTACTTC.

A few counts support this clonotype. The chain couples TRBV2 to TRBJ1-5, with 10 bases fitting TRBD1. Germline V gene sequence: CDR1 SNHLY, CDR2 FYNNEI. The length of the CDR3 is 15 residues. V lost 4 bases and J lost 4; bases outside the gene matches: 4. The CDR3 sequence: CASSAKGQGNQPQHF. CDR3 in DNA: TGTGCCAGCAGTGCTAAGGGACAGGGGAATCAGCCCCAGCATTTT. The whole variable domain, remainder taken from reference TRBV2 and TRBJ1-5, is EPEVTQTPSHQVTQMGQEVILRCVPISNHLYFYWYRQILGQKVEFLVSFYNNEISEKSEIFDDQFSVERPDGSNFTLKIRSTKLEDSAMYFCASSAKGQGNQPQHFGDGTRLSIL.

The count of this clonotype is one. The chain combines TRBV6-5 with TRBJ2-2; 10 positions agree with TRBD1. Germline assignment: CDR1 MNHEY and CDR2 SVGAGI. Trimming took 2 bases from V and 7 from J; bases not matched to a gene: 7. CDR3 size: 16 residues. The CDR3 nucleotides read TGTGCCAGCAGTTACGCCGACAGGGGGCGCGGCGGGGAGCTGTTTTTT. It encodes CASSYADRGRGGELFF.

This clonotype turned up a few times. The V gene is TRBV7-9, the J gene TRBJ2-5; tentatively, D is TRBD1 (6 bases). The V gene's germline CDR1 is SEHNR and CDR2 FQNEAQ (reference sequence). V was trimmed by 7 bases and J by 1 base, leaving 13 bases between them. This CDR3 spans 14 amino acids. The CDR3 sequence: CASTSQQGQETQYF. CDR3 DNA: TGTGCCAGCACCAGTCAACAGGGCCAAGAGACCCAGTACTTC.

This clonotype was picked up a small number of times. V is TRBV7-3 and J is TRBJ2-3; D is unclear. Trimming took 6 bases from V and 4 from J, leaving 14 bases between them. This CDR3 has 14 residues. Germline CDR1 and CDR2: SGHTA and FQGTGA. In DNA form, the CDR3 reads TGTGCCAGCAGTCCTGGTCAATCGGCAGATACGCAGTATTTT. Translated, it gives CASSPGQSADTQYF.

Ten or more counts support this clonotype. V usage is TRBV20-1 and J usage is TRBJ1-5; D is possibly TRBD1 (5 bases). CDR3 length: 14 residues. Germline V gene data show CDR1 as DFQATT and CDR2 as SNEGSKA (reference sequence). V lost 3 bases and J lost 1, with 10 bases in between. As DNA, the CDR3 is TGCAGTGCTAGGGCCGGGGGGAGCAATCAGCCCCAGCATTTT. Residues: CSARAGGSNQPQHF.

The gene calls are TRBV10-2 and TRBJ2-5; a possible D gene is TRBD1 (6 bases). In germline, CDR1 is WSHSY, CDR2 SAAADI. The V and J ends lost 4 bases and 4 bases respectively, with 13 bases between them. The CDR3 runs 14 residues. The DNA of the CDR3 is TGCGCCAGCAGTGTCGTACAGGGAGCAGAGACCCAGTACTTC. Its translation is CASSVVQGAETQYF.

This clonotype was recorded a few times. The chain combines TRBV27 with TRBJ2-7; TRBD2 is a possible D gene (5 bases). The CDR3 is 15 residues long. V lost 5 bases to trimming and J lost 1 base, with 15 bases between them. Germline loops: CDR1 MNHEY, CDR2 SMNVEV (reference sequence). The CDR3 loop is CASSPLSSGSYEQYV. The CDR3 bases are TGTGCCAGCAGTCCCCTATCCAGCGGATCCTACGAGCAGTACGTC.

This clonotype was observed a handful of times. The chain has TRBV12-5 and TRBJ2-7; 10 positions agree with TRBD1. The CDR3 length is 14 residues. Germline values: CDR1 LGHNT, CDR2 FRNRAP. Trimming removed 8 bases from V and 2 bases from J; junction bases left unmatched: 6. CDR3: CASTGTGVTYEQYV. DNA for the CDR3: TGTGCTAGTACCGGGACAGGGGTTACCTACGAGCAGTACGTC.

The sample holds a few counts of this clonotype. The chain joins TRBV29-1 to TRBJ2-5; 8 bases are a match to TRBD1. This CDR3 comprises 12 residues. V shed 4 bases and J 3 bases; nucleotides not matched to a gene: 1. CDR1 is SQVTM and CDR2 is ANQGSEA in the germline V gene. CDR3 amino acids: CSVGTGKETQYF. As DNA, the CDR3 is TGCAGCGTTGGGACAGGGAAAGAGACCCAGTACTTC.

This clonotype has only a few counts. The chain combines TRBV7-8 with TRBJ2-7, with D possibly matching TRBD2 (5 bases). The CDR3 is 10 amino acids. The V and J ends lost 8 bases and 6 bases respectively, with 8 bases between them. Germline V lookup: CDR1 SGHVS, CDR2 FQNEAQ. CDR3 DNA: TGTGCCAGCCGGGGTCGCGAGCAGTACGTC. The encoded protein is CASRGREQYV.

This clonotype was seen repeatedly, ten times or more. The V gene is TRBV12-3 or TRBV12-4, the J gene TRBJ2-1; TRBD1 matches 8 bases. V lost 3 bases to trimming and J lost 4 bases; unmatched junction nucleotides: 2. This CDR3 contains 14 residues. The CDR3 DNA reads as TGTGCCAGCAGTTTGGGACAGGAATACAATGAGCAGTTCTTC. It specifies CASSLGQEYNEQFF.

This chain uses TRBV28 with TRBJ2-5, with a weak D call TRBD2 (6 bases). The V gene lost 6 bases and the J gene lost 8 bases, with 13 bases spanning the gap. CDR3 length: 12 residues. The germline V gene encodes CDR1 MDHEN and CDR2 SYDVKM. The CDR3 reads CASRGRDPTQYF. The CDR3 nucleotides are TGTGCCAGCAGGGGGCGGGACCCAACCCAGTACTTC.

The CDR3, as DNA: TGTGCCAGCAGCCAGCAGGGGTACACTGAAGCTTTCTTT. Translation gives CASSQQGYTEAFF. V and J are TRBV3-1 and TRBJ1-1; D is perhaps TRBD1 (6 bases). The ends were cut back, 3 bases at V and 3 bases at J, with 8 bases in the middle. This CDR3 comprises 13 residues. In germline, CDR1 is LGHDT, CDR2 YNNKEL (reference sequence).

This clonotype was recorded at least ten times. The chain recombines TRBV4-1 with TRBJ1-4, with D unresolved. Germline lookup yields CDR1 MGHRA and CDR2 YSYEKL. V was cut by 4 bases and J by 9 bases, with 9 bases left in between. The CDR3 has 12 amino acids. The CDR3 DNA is TGCGCCAGCAGCCGGTCGGGGAAAAAACTGTTTTTT. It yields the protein CASSRSGKKLFF.

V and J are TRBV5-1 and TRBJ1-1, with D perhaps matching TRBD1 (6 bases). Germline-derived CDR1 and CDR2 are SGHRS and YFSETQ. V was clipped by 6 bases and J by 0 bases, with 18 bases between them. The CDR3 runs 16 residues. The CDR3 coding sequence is TGCGCCAGCACCGCACAGGGAGGGACCATGAACACTGAAGCTTTCTTT. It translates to CASTAQGGTMNTEAFF. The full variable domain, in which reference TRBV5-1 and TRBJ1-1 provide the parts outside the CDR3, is KAGVTQTPRYLIKTRGQQVTLSCSPISGHRSVSWYQQTPGQGLQFLFEYFSETQRNKGNFPGRFSGRQFSNSRSEMNVSTLELGDSALYLCASTAQGGTMNTEAFFGQGTRLTVV.

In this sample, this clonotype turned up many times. CDR3 coding DNA: TGTGCCAGCAGCTTAATGCCGGAAGCAGGGGACACTGAAGCTTTCTTT. This codes for CASSLMPEAGDTEAFF. The chain joins TRBV7-3 to TRBJ1-1, with D possibly matching TRBD1 (6 bases). Trimming shortened V by 1 base and J by 3 bases, and 15 bases separated the two germline ends. CDR3 length equals 16 residues. Germline values: CDR1 SGHTA, CDR2 FQGTGA.

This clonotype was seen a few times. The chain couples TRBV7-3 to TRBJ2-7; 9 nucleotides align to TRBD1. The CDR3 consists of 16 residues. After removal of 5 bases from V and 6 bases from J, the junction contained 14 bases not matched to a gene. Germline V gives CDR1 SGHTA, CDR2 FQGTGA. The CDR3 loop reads CASSLLLQDRGSEQYV. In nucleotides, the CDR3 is TGTGCCAGCAGCCTCCTCCTCCAGGACAGGGGTAGCGAGCAGTACGTC.

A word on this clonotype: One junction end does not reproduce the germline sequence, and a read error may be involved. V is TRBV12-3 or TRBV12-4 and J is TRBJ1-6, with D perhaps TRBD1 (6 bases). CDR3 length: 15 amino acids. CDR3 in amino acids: CASRARTAYNSPLHF. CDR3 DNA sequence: TGTGCCAGCAGGGCTCGGACAGCCTACAATTCACCCCTCCACTTT.

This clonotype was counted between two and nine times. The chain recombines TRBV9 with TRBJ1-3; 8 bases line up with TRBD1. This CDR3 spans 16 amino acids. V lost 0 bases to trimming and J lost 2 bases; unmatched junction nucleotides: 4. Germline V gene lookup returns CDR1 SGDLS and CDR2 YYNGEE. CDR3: CASSVAPTGAGNTIYF. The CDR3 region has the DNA TGTGCCAGCAGCGTAGCCCCGACAGGGGCTGGAAACACCATATATTTT.